This is a list of T cell receptor beta chains from one sample in a study of regulatory T cells in long-lasting Graves disease. TCRdb itself ran the multiplex PCR reads through MiXCR, one entry per CDR3 protein. The data contain approximately 480,000 distinct CDR3 sequences, 15% to 20% of them seen just once; the ten biggest clones take up more than 10%. The same sample was also used in a study of T cells in Graves' hyperthyroidism and ophthalmopathy.

This specimen was peripheral blood mononuclear cells (PBMCs), taken at new diagnosis, from a patient treated with antithyroid drugs. These receptors originate from a man aged 40-50 years with Graves disease. The CDR3 runs from the conserved cysteine through the conserved F or W. D genes are given only for firm matches. Not every row has a clone size; where given, it reads once, few, many or a size class.

d_gene	v_gene	j_gene	abundance	CDR3aa	CDR3nt
NA	TRBV12-5	TRBJ2-1	NA	CASLQGVDEQFF	TGTGCTAGCTTACAGGGTGTCGATGAGCAGTTCTTC
TRBD2	TRBV11-2	TRBJ2-2	NA	CASRAGLVFAGELFF	TGTGCCAGCAGGGCGGGACTAGTGTTTGCCGGGGAGCTGTTTTTT
TRBD2	TRBV7-9	TRBJ2-1	NA	CASSSIGLAGANEQFF	TGTGCCAGCAGCTCCATCGGACTAGCGGGAGCGAATGAGCAGTTCTTC
NA	TRBV2	TRBJ2-7	many	CASSGRTQSEQYF	TGTGCCAGCAGTGGGAGAACACAGTCAGAGCAGTACTTC
TRBD2	TRBV29-1	TRBJ2-1	many	CSVDERESGNEQFF	TGCAGCGTGGATGAGCGGGAGTCGGGCAATGAGCAGTTCTTC
NA	TRBV20-1	TRBJ2-3	many	CSASSDTDTQYF	TGCAGTGCCTCCTCGGACACAGATACGCAGTATTTT
NA	TRBV7-2	TRBJ2-5	NA	CASSHGRTQYF	TGTGCCAGCAGCCATGGGAGGACCCAGTACTTC
NA	TRBV19	TRBJ2-5	NA	CASSIPGSGETQYF	TGTGCCAGTAGTATTCCCGGGAGCGGAGAGACCCAGTACTTC
TRBD1	TRBV28	TRBJ2-7	many	CASNDATGGIYEQYF	TGTGCCAGCAATGACGCGACAGGGGGGATCTACGAGCAGTACTTC
NA	TRBV6-1	TRBJ2-4	few	CASSREAKNIQYF	TGTGCCAGCAGTAGGGAGGCCAAAAACATTCAGTACTTC
TRBD2	TRBV6-1	TRBJ2-7	few	CASSPRAGVYEQYF	TGTGCCAGCAGTCCACGCGCGGGAGTTTACGAGCAGTACTTC
NA	TRBV19	TRBJ1-5	many	CASSQTGRNQPQHF	TGTGCCAGTAGTCAAACAGGGCGAAATCAGCCCCAGCATTTT
TRBD2	TRBV7-3	TRBJ2-5	NA	CASSLIGTSGQETQYF	TGTGCCAGCAGCTTAATAGGGACTAGCGGCCAAGAGACCCAGTACTTC
NA	TRBV7-8	TRBJ2-7	many	CASSLFRLPYEQYF	TGTGCCAGCAGCTTATTTAGACTCCCCTACGAGCAGTACTTC
TRBD1	TRBV6-2/TRBV6-3	TRBJ2-7	many	CASRGQGSLYEQYF	TGTGCCAGCAGAGGACAGGGCTCCCTATACGAGCAGTACTTC
NA	TRBV24-1	TRBJ1-2	many	CATSDLDDDHGYTF	TGTGCCACCAGTGATTTGGACGACGACCATGGCTACACCTTC
NA	TRBV20-1	TRBJ2-7	many	CSAGTGYPYEQYF	TGCAGTGCTGGAACAGGGTACCCCTACGAGCAGTACTTC
TRBD2	TRBV10-3	TRBJ2-1	NA	CAVTGTSDNEQFF	TGTGCCGTAACCGGGACTAGCGACAATGAGCAGTTCTTC
NA	TRBV2	TRBJ2-3	NA	CASSDKDTQYF	TGTGCCAGCAGTGATAAAGATACGCAGTATTTT
NA	TRBV7-9	TRBJ2-7	NA	CASSLLKEQYF	TGTGCCAGCAGCTTATTGAAAGAGCAGTACTTC
NA	TRBV28	TRBJ1-1	many	CASSIYGRYTEAFF	TGTGCCAGCAGCATATATGGGAGGTACACTGAAGCTTTCTTT
NA	TRBV3-1	TRBJ2-5	few	CASSLPSTEQETQYF	TGTGCCAGCAGCCTTCCTTCAACCGAACAAGAGACCCAGTACTTC
NA	TRBV7-9	TRBJ2-1	many	CASSLMAPSGDEQFF	TGTGCCAGCAGCTTAATGGCCCCATCTGGCGATGAGCAGTTCTTC
NA	TRBV14	TRBJ2-1	few	CASSQDLGVSYNEQFF	TGTGCCAGCAGCCAAGATCTTGGAGTCTCCTACAATGAGCAGTTCTTC
NA	TRBV5-1	TRBJ1-2	many	CASSLGDYGYTF	TGTGCCAGCAGTTTGGGGGACTATGGCTACACCTTC
TRBD2	TRBV12-3/TRBV12-4	TRBJ2-3	many	CASSLSREGTDTQYF	TGTGCCAGCAGTTTAAGCCGGGAGGGCACAGATACGCAGTATTTT
NA	TRBV18	TRBJ1-4	few	CASSPPSRVGNEKLFF	TGTGCCAGCTCACCACCGTCAAGAGTCGGTAATGAAAAACTGTTTTTT
NA	TRBV24-1	TRBJ2-1	many	CATSERYNEQFF	TGTGCCACCAGTGAACGCTACAATGAGCAGTTCTTC
NA	TRBV30	TRBJ1-6	many	CASMIGTAYNSPLHF	TGTGCCAGCATGATCGGGACTGCCTATAATTCACCCCTCCACTTT
NA	TRBV28	TRBJ1-5	many	CASNPWDKDQPQHF	TGTGCCAGCAACCCCTGGGACAAAGATCAGCCCCAGCATTTT
NA	TRBV11-3	TRBJ2-7	NA	CASSLVGEDYEQYF	TGTGCCAGCAGCTTAGTTGGGGAGGACTACGAGCAGTACTTC
NA	TRBV4-1	TRBJ2-2	NA	CASSQVRLNTGELFF	TGCGCCAGCAGCCAAGTCCGGCTGAACACCGGGGAGCTGTTTTTT
NA	TRBV5-1	TRBJ1-1	many	CASSLGQRIYLNTEAFF	TGCGCCAGCAGCTTGGGGCAGCGAATTTACTTGAACACTGAAGCTTTCTTT
NA	TRBV24-1	TRBJ2-1	few	CATSDTGTGYYNEQFF	TGTGCCACCAGTGACACCGGGACGGGTTATTACAATGAGCAGTTCTTC
NA	TRBV11-2	TRBJ2-5	many	CASSPRHMQETQYF	TGTGCCAGCAGCCCGCGACACATGCAAGAGACCCAGTACTTC